The T cell receptor beta chain under discussion was sequenced for a study of T cell responses to AZD1222 COVID-19 vaccine. Study conclusions and caveats: After the peak T cell response, and only then, were repertoires sampled. Among vaccine-associated CD4 TCRs, coverage spanned spike, with dominance at 160-218 and 743-854. Reportedly, nearly half the spike-specific TCRs target unmutated variant regions. The donors showed a predominance of white British ancestry and of females, with possible underestimation of clonal diversity.

V was clipped by 6 bases and J by 8 bases; unmatched bases: 3. The CDR3 covers 13 residues. Using immunoSEQ multiplex PCR, the repertoire was profiled, and TCRdb retains in-frame clones only, with some absent. The sample contains some 170,000 clones, around 92% of which appear only once. Of note for this clone: The antigen is unknown.

The J gene is TRBJ1-6, the V gene TRBV12-3 or TRBV12-4; 8 bases fit TRBD1. This receptor was taken from an adult in good health. Sample: peripheral blood, taken on day 0 of AZD1222 vaccination. CDR3 sequence (DNA): TGTGCCAGCAGAACAGGGGGGGATTCACCCCTCCACTTT. Amino acids: CASRTGGDSPLHF.